A selection of T cell receptor beta chains follows, all from one sample in a study of early T cells in non-severe SARS-CoV-2 infection. TCRdb used MiXCR to reprocess the 5' RACE reads, holding one entry per CDR3 protein. The table lists about 29,000 distinct CDR3 sequences, approximately 5.4% of them singletons. Sequences were obtained from whole blood. These receptors all stem from an adult who was a healthcare worker with PCR-confirmed SARS-CoV-2 infection or an uninfected control (not recorded which). Both conserved end residues are part of each CDR3. A D gene is named only where the DNA matches it firmly. The size of a clone is reported for some rows only, either as once, few or many, or as a class for expanded clones.

D: .
J: TRBJ2-6
V: TRBV6-1
size: many
CDR3: CASSVAGAGANVLTF
DNA: TGTGCCAGCAGTGTTGCAGGGGCTGGGGCCAACGTCCTGACTTTC

D: TRBD1
J: TRBJ2-1
V: TRBV23-1
size: few
CDR3: CASIAGTGIRNEQFF
DNA: TGCGCCAGCATCGCCGGGACAGGGATCCGGAATGAGCAGTTCTTC

D: TRBD1
J: TRBJ1-4
V: TRBV10-2
size: few
CDR3: CASTQGALGEKLFF
DNA: TGCGCCAGCACCCAGGGGGCTCTTGGTGAAAAACTGTTTTTT

D: .
J: TRBJ2-6
V: TRBV6-4
size: many
CDR3: CATGGSSGANVLTF
DNA: TGTGCCACCGGCGGTAGCTCTGGGGCCAACGTCCTGACTTTC

D: .
J: TRBJ1-4
V: TRBV15
size: many
CDR3: CATSRDPVVGTNEKLFF
DNA: TGTGCCACCAGCAGAGACCCGGTGGTTGGAACTAATGAAAAACTGTTTTTT

D: .
J: TRBJ1-4
V: TRBV7-2
size: many
CDR3: CASSLGAMGKLFF
DNA: TGTGCCAGCAGCTTAGGGGCCATGGGTAAACTGTTTTTT

D: .
J: TRBJ2-7
V: TRBV28
size: many
CDR3: CASLAGNSYEQYF
DNA: TGTGCCAGCCTCGCGGGGAACTCCTACGAGCAGTACTTC

D: TRBD1
J: TRBJ2-1
V: TRBV29-1
size: many
CDR3: CSGRQGSNEQFF
DNA: TGCAGCGGTCGACAGGGTAGCAATGAGCAGTTCTTC

D: .
J: TRBJ2-2
V: TRBV2
size: .
CDR3: CASRIDRNTGELFF
DNA: TGTGCCAGCAGGATAGACCGGAACACCGGGGAGCTGTTTTTT

D: .
J: TRBJ1-2
V: TRBV9
size: many
CDR3: CASSVDSYYGYTF
DNA: TGTGCCAGCAGCGTAGACAGCTATTATGGCTACACCTTC

D: TRBD1
J: TRBJ1-1
V: TRBV6-6
size: many
CDR3: CASSTGQGMAEAFF
DNA: TGTGCCAGCAGTACGGGACAGGGTATGGCTGAAGCTTTCTTT

D: .
J: TRBJ1-4
V: TRBV27
size: few
CDR3: CASSVTVLTNEKLFF
DNA: TGTGCCAGCAGTGTTACAGTGCTGACTAATGAAAAACTGTTTTTT

D: .
J: TRBJ2-3
V: TRBV5-6
size: many
CDR3: CASSLSRERHTQYF
DNA: TGTGCCAGCAGCTTGTCACGGGAGCGGCATACGCAGTATTTT

D: TRBD2
J: TRBJ2-7
V: TRBV5-1
size: many
CDR3: CACGRTSDLHEQYF
DNA: TGCGCCTGCGGTCGGACTAGCGACTTACACGAGCAGTACTTC

D: .
J: TRBJ1-2
V: TRBV4-1
size: many
CDR3: CASSPGRGNYGYTF
DNA: TGCGCCAGCAGCCCTGGTAGGGGCAACTATGGCTACACCTTC

D: .
J: TRBJ2-3
V: TRBV7-2
size: many
CDR3: CASSLAGLSTDTQYF
DNA: TGTGCCAGCAGCTTAGCAGGGCTCAGCACAGATACGCAGTATTTT

D: TRBD1
J: TRBJ1-5
V: TRBV6-5
size: many
CDR3: CASSMDRAANQPQHF
DNA: TGTGCCAGCAGCATGGACAGGGCCGCCAATCAGCCCCAGCATTTT

D: .
J: TRBJ2-7
V: TRBV27
size: .
CDR3: CASSASMAPSYEQYF
DNA: TGTGCCAGCAGCGCGTCAATGGCACCCTCCTACGAGCAGTACTTC

D: .
J: TRBJ1-1
V: TRBV5-1
size: .
CDR3: CASSLATGLMNTEAFF
DNA: TGCGCCAGCAGCTTGGCCACGGGACTAATGAACACTGAAGCTTTCTTT

D: .
J: TRBJ1-5
V: TRBV19
size: .
CDR3: CASSNPYSNQPQHF
DNA: TGTGCCAGTAGTAACCCGTATAGCAATCAGCCCCAGCATTTT

D: .
J: TRBJ1-6
V: TRBV5-1
size: .
CDR3: CASSLGAVGNSPLHF
DNA: TGCGCCAGCAGCTTGGGGGCAGTAGGCAATTCACCCCTCCACTTT

D: TRBD1
J: TRBJ2-2
V: TRBV5-1
size: few
CDR3: CASSLEGGVESGELFF
DNA: TGCGCCAGCAGCTTGGAAGGGGGCGTCGAATCCGGGGAGCTGTTTTTT

D: .
J: TRBJ1-2
V: TRBV27
size: many
CDR3: CASRSQTEDYGYTF
DNA: TGTGCCAGCAGATCCCAGACAGAGGACTATGGCTACACCTTC

D: TRBD1
J: TRBJ1-2
V: TRBV6-6
size: .
CDR3: CASSKKGTGSGYTF
DNA: TGTGCCAGCAGTAAAAAAGGGACAGGGAGTGGCTACACCTTC

D: .
J: TRBJ2-7
V: TRBV20-1
size: .
CDR3: CSATRLVSYEQYF
DNA: TGCAGTGCTACCAGACTAGTCTCCTACGAGCAGTACTTC

D: .
J: TRBJ1-5
V: TRBV3-1
size: .
CDR3: CASSQGAFKGQPQHF
DNA: TGTGCCAGCAGCCAAGGAGCCTTTAAGGGTCAGCCCCAGCATTTT

D: .
J: TRBJ1-4
V: TRBV25-1
size: few
CDR3: CASSAVRATNEKLFF
DNA: TGTGCCAGCAGTGCGGTCAGGGCAACTAATGAAAAACTGTTTTTT

D: .
J: TRBJ1-1
V: TRBV7-8
size: many
CDR3: CASSLAYEEETEAFF
DNA: TGTGCCAGCAGCTTAGCTTATGAGGAGGAGACTGAAGCTTTCTTT

D: TRBD1
J: TRBJ2-7
V: TRBV7-6
size: many
CDR3: CASSLLQGAWDEQYF
DNA: TGTGCCAGCAGCTTATTGCAGGGGGCATGGGACGAGCAGTACTTC

D: .
J: TRBJ1-4
V: TRBV5-1
size: .
CDR3: CASSLDSALRPATNEKLFF
DNA: TGCGCCAGCAGCTTGGATAGCGCCCTTCGGCCAGCAACTAATGAAAAACTGTTTTTT

D: .
J: TRBJ2-3
V: TRBV12-5
size: .
CDR3: CASGLVVGEIGNTQYF
DNA: TGTGCTAGTGGTTTGGTAGTGGGGGAGATCGGGAATACGCAGTATTTT

D: .
J: TRBJ2-3
V: TRBV5-6
size: many
CDR3: CASSLGQLNTDTQYF
DNA: TGTGCCAGCAGCTTGGGTCAGCTAAACACAGATACGCAGTATTTT

D: TRBD1
J: TRBJ2-7
V: TRBV10-2
size: .
CDR3: CASSERTGGLYEQYF
DNA: TGCGCCAGCAGTGAGAGGACAGGGGGCCTCTACGAGCAGTACTTC

D: TRBD1
J: TRBJ1-5
V: TRBV5-4
size: many
CDR3: CASSVTGSNQPQHF
DNA: TGTGCCAGCAGCGTGACAGGGAGCAATCAGCCCCAGCATTTT

D: .
J: TRBJ2-7
V: TRBV2
size: few
CDR3: CASKKAESSYEQYF
DNA: TGTGCCAGCAAAAAGGCAGAGAGCTCCTACGAGCAGTACTTC

D: TRBD1
J: TRBJ1-6
V: TRBV11-2
size: many
CDR3: CASSFGQGASSPLHF
DNA: TGTGCCAGCAGCTTCGGTCAGGGGGCGTCTTCACCCCTCCACTTT

D: .
J: TRBJ2-1
V: TRBV7-2
size: .
CDR3: CASTLGSKVYNEQFF
DNA: TGTGCCAGCACCTTGGGGAGTAAGGTCTACAATGAGCAGTTCTTC

D: TRBD1
J: TRBJ1-6
V: TRBV5-1
size: many
CDR3: CASSLERQGISPLHF
DNA: TGCGCCAGCAGCTTGGAGAGACAGGGAATTTCACCCCTCCACTTT

D: .
J: TRBJ2-2
V: TRBV4-3
size: few
CDR3: CASSQVLSGELFF
DNA: TGCGCCAGCAGCCAAGTGCTTTCCGGGGAGCTGTTTTTT

D: .
J: TRBJ2-7
V: TRBV7-2
size: .
CDR3: CASSLAVESGRYF
DNA: TGTGCCAGCAGCTTAGCGGTGGAGTCGGGTCGGTACTTC

D: .
J: TRBJ2-2
V: TRBV18
size: few
CDR3: CASSPDGDTGELFF
DNA: TGTGCCAGCTCACCAGACGGGGACACCGGGGAGCTGTTTTTT

D: TRBD2
J: TRBJ2-3
V: TRBV5-1
size: .
CDR3: CASARQPSGGTDTQYF
DNA: TGCGCCAGCGCACGTCAACCCAGCGGGGGTACAGATACGCAGTATTTT

D: TRBD2
J: TRBJ2-1
V: TRBV11-2
size: many
CDR3: CASSRGGGEQFF
DNA: TGTGCCAGCAGCCGGGGCGGGGGTGAGCAGTTCTTC

D: TRBD2
J: TRBJ2-1
V: TRBV5-4
size: few
CDR3: CASSLGARGVSYNEQFF
DNA: TGTGCCAGCAGCTTGGGGGCACGGGGGGTCTCCTACAATGAGCAGTTCTTC

D: .
J: TRBJ1-1
V: TRBV7-2
size: many
CDR3: CASSLRSSTEAFF
DNA: TGTGCCAGCAGCCTAAGGTCCAGCACTGAAGCTTTCTTT